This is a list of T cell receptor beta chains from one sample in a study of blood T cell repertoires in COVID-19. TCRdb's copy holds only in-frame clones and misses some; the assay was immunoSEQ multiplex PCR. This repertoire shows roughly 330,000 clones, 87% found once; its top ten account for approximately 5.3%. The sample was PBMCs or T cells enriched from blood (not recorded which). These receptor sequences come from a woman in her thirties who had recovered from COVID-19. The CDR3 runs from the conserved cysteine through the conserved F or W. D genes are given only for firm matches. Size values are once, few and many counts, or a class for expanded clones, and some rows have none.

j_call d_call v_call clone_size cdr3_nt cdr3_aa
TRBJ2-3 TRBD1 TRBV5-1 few TGCGCCAGCAGCTTGGTTGGGACAGTTACAGATACGCAGTATTTT CASSLVGTVTDTQYF
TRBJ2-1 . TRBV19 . TGTGCCAGTACCCCGGCGGCGGCTACCTACAATGAGCAGTTCTTC CASTPAAATYNEQFF
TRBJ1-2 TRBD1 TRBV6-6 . TGTGCCAGCAGTCCGCCCGGGACAGGGGCCTTCAACTATGGCTACACCTTC CASSPPGTGAFNYGYTF
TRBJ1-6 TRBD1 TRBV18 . TGTGCCAGCTCACCCGGACAGGGTTGGGGATCACCCCTCCACTTT CASSPGQGWGSPLHF
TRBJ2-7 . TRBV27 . TGTGCCAGCAGTTTTGGCACCCAATACGAGCAGTACTTC CASSFGTQYEQYF
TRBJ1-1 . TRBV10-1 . TGCGCCAGCAGTGAGACGTGGGACTGGGGAATGAACACTGAAGCTTTCTTT CASSETWDWGMNTEAFF
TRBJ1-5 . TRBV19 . TGTGCCAGTAGTATAGAGGGGCAGAATAGCAATCAGCCCCAGCATTTT CASSIEGQNSNQPQHF
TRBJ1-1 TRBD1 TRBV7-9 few TGTGCCAGCAGCACATGGGACAGAACTAACACTGAAGCTTTCTTT CASSTWDRTNTEAFF
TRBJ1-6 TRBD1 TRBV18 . TGTGCCAGCTCACCGACAGGGCCGACGAGCTCCTATAATTCACCCCTCCACTTT CASSPTGPTSSYNSPLHF
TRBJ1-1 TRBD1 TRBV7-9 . TGTGCCAGCAGACTAGGACAGGGTAACACTGAAGCTTTCTTT CASRLGQGNTEAFF
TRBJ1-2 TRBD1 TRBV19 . TGTGCCAGTAGTATCAGGACAGGAACTAACTATGGCTACACCTTC CASSIRTGTNYGYTF
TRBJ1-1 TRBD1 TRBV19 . TGTGCCAGTAGTCCGCTGACAGGGAGAACTGAAGCTTTCTTT CASSPLTGRTEAFF
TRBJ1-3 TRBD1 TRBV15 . TGTGCCACCAGCAGAGATACCGCAGGGGGTGGAAACACCATATATTTT CATSRDTAGGGNTIYF
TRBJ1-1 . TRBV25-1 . TGTGCCAGCAGTGTGGGGGGAATAACTGAAGCTTTCTTT CASSVGGITEAFF
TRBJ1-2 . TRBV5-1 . TGCGCCAGCCGGCCAGGGAACTATGGCTACACCTTC CASRPGNYGYTF
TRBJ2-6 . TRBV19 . TGTGCCAGTAAACCTCTTCTGGGAGCAAAGACCTCTGGGGCCAACGTCCTGACTTTC CASKPLLGAKTSGANVLTF
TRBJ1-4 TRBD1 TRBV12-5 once TGTGCTAGTGGTCCAGGGACAGCAACTAATGAAAAACTGTTTTTT CASGPGTATNEKLFF
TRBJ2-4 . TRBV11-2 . TGTGCCAGCACCCTGGGTGCGGGAGCCAAAAACATTCAGTACTTC CASTLGAGAKNIQYF
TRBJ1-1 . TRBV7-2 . TGTGCCAGCAGCCTAAGCGTGAAGAACACTGAAGCTTTCTTT CASSLSVKNTEAFF
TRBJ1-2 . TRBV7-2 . TGTGCCAGCAGCTTAGCGCTCCAGCGGGAGGCTTCTGGCTACACCTTC CASSLALQREASGYTF
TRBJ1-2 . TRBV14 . TGTGCCAGCAGCCAAGACCATAACTATGGCTACACCTTC CASSQDHNYGYTF
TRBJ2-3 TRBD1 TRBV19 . TGTGCCAGTAGGACCATAGGGACAGGGTTGGCAGATACGCAGTATTTT CASRTIGTGLADTQYF
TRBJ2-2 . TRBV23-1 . TGCGCCAGCAGTCGCTTGGGGGGGCTAATCGGGGAGCTGTTTTTT CASSRLGGLIGELFF
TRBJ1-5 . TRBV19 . TGTGCCAGTAGTAACTCGGGACTTTGGGGCAATCAGCCCCAGCATTTT CASSNSGLWGNQPQHF
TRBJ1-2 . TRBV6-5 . TGTGCCAGCAGTTCATCGGGGGGGCTCGGTGGCTACACCTTC CASSSSGGLGGYTF
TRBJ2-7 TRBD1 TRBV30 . TGTGCCTGGAGAGGACTCGACAGGGCCGACGAGCAGTACTTC CAWRGLDRADEQYF
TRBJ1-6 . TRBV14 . TGTGCCAGCAGCCAGGGGCCCAGTTCACCCCTCCACTTT CASSQGPSSPLHF
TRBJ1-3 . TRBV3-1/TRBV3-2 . TGTGCCAGCAGCCAAGGTGACTTGCCGAACACCATATATTTT CASSQGDLPNTIYF
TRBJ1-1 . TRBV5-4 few TGTGCCAGCAGCCCGAGGGTGGGGGGCACTGAAGCTTTCTTT CASSPRVGGTEAFF
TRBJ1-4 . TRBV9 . TGTGCCAGCAGCGTAGCATTCGCGGGGGAAAAACTGTTTTTT CASSVAFAGEKLFF
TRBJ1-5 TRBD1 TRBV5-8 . TGTGCCAGCAGCGTACAGGGGGCCGGTCAGCCCCAGCATTTT CASSVQGAGQPQHF
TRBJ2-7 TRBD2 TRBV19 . TGTGCCACTGGGAGGGCAGGGAGCATCCCCTACGAGCAGTACTTC CATGRAGSIPYEQYF
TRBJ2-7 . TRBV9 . TGTGCCAGCAGCGTAGGCGTATCAAGCTCCTACGAGCAGTACTTC CASSVGVSSSYEQYF
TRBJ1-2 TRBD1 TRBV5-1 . TGCGCCAGCAAAGAGACAGGGGGGACTAACTATGGCTACACCTTC CASKETGGTNYGYTF
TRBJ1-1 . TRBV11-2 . TGTGCCAGCAGCTTGGGGCAGCTGAACACTGAAGCTTTCTTT CASSLGQLNTEAFF
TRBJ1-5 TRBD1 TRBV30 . TGTGCCTGGAGTGTACTGGGAACAGGGGGCGGTCAGCCCCAGCATTTT CAWSVLGTGGGQPQHF
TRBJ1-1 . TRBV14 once TGTGCCAGCAGCCAAGAGAGGAACACTGAAGCTTTCTTT CASSQERNTEAFF
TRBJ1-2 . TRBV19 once TGTGCCAGTAGTATAGATCTAGACCGCTATGGCTACACCTTC CASSIDLDRYGYTF
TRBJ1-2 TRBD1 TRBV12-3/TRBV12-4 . TGTGCCAGCAGTCAGGGACAGGGACACACCTTC CASSQGQGHTF
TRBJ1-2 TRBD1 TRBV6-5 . TGTGCCAGCAGCCGCGGGGACAGGGGCTATGGCTACACCTTC CASSRGDRGYGYTF
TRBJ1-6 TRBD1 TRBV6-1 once TGTGCCAGCAGTGAAGATTTAGGGGGCGGTTCACCCCTCCACTTT CASSEDLGGGSPLHF
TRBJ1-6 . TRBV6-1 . TGTGCCAGCAGTGAATTGATGGGCAATTCACCCCTCCACTTT CASSELMGNSPLHF
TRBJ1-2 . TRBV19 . TGTGCCACCGCCGAGGGAGGTGTCGGCTATGGCTACACCTTC CATAEGGVGYGYTF
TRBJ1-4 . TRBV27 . TGTGCCAGCAGCTTAGAACGGGATTCAGCTAATGAAAAACTGTTTTTT CASSLERDSANEKLFF
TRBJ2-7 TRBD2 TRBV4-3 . TGCGCCAGCAGCCAAGATGGGGCTAGCGGGGGTTACGAGCAGTACTTC CASSQDGASGGYEQYF
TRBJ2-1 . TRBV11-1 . TGTGCCAGCAGCTTAAGGTCTAGCGCCTTCTACAATGAGCAGTTCTTC CASSLRSSAFYNEQFF
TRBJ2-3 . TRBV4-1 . TGCGCCAGCAGCCAAGATCTGGGCAGGGGTACGCAGTATTTT CASSQDLGRGTQYF
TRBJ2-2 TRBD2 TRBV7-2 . TGTGCCAGCAGCCCCCGGAGCCTAGCGGCAAACACCGGGGAGCTGTTTTTT CASSPRSLAANTGELFF
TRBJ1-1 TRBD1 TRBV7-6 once TGTGCCAGCAGCTGGGATGGGACAGGGGAAGCTTTCTTT CASSWDGTGEAFF
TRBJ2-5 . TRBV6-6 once TGTGCCAGCGCTTTCTGGACAGTACAAGAGACCCAGTACTTC CASAFWTVQETQYF